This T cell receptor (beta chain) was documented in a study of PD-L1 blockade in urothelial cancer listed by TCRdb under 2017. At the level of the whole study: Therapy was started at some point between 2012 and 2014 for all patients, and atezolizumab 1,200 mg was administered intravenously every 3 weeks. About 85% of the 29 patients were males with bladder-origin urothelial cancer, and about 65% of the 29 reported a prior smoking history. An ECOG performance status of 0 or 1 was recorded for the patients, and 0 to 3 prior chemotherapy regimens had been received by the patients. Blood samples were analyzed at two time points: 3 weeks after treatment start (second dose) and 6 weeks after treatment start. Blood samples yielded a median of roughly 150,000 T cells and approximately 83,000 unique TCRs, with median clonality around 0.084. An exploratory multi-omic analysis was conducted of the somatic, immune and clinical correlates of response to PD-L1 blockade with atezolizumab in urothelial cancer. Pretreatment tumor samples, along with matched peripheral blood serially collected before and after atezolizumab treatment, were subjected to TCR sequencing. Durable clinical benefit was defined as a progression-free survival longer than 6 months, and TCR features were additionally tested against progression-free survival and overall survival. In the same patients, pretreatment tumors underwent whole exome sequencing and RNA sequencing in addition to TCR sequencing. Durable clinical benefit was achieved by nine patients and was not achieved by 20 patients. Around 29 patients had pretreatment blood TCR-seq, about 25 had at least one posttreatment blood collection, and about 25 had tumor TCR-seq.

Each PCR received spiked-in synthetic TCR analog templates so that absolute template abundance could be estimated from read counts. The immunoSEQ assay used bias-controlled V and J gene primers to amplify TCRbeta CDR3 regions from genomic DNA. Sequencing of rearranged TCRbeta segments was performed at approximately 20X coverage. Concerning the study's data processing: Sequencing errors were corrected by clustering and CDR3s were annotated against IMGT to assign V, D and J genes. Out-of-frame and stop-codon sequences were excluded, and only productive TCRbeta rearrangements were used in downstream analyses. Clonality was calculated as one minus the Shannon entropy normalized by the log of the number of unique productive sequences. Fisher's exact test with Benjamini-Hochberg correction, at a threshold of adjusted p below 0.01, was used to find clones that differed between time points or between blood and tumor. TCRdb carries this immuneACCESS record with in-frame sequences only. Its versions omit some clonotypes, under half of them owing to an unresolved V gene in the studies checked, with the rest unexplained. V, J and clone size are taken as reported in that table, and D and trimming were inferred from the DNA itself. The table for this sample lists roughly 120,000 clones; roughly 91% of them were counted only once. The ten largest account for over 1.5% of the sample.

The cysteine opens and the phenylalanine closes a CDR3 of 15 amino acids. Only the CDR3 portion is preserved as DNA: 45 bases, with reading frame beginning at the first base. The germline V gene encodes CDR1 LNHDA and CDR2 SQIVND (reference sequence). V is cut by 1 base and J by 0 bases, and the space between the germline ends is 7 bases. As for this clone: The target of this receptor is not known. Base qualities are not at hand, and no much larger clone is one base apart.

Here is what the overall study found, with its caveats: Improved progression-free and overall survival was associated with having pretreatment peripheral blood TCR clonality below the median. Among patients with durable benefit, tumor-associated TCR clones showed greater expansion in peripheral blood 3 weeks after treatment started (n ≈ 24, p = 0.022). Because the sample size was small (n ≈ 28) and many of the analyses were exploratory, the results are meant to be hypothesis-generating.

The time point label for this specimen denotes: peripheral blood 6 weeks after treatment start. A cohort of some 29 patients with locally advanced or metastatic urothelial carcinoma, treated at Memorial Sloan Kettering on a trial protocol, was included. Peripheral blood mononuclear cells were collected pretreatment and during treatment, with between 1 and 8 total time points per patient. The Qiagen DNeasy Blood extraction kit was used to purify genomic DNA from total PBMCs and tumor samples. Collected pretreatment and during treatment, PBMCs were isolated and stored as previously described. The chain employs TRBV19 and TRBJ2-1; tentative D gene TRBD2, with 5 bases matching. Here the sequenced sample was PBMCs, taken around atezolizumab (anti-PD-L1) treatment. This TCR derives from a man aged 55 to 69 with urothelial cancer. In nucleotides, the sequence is TGTGCCAGTAGTATAGGACGGGACTCCTACAATGAGCAGTTCTTC. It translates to CASSIGRDSYNEQFF.